These 18 T cell receptor beta chains came from one sample sequenced in a study of neurological immune-mediated disorders. TCRdb passed the 5' RACE reads through MiXCR, listing each CDR3 protein once. This table holds about 60,000 distinct CDR3 sequences, less than 4% found once. The sequenced sample was PBMCs. The receptors shown here come from a woman aged 45-65 years with multiple sclerosis.

This clonotype was counted many times. One junction end disagrees with the germline gene, perhaps due to a read error. The V call is TRBV20-1, the J call TRBJ1-6; D is unclear. Germline loops: CDR1 DFQATT, CDR2 SNEGSKA (reference sequence). The CDR3 is made up of 16 amino acids. CDR3 coding DNA: TGCAGTGCTAGGTCCTTCACGGGCACCTATAATTCACCCCTCAACTTT. Residues: CSARSFTGTYNSPLNF.

This clonotype came up many times. This chain's CDR3 is CASSLYRNTGELFF. In DNA, the CDR3 is TGTGCCAGCAGCTTATACAGAAACACCGGGGAGCTGTTTTTT. This sequence joins TRBV7-2 and TRBJ2-2, with D hard to call. Germline V CDR1 and CDR2: SGHTA, FQGNSA. The CDR3 length is 14 residues. V was clipped by 2 bases and J by 2 bases, with 6 bases between them.

This clonotype was detected ten times or more. The rearrangement joins TRBV20-1 to TRBJ1-2; no clear D gene. The CDR3 runs 15 residues. Germline values: CDR1 DFQATT, CDR2 SNEGSKA (reference sequence). The ends were cut back, 5 bases at V and 2 bases at J, with 18 bases in the middle. CDR3 region: CSASLGPISNYGYTF. The CDR3 coding sequence is TGCAGTGCTTCCCTAGGACCCATTTCGAACTATGGCTACACCTTC.

Many counts were recorded for this clonotype. The chain couples TRBV20-1 to TRBJ2-4; no clear D gene. This CDR3 contains 16 residues. The V gene's germline CDR1 is DFQATT and CDR2 SNEGSKA (reference sequence). Deletions cut 3 bases from V and 0 bases from J, with 15 bases between. The CDR3 DNA is TGCAGTGCTAGCCCTCCAGGTTCCTTAGCCAAAAACATTCAGTACTTC. This sequence encodes CSASPPGSLAKNIQYF.

This clonotype was observed at least ten times. The chain links TRBV29-1 to TRBJ1-1, with TRBD1 as a possible D gene (5 bases). The V and J ends lost 4 bases and 2 bases respectively, with 8 bases between them. CDR1 is SQVTM, CDR2 ANQGSEA, per germline. The CDR3 length is 12 residues. As DNA, the CDR3 is TGCAGCGTTGGGCAGGGCAACACTGAAGCTTTCTTT. This codes for CSVGQGNTEAFF.

About this clonotype itself: At one boundary the junction diverges from the germline segment, which might be a read error. This sequence joins TRBV24-1 and TRBJ1-5; tentatively, D is TRBD1 (5 bases). CDR1 KGHDR and CDR2 SFDVKD come from the germline V gene. The CDR3 loop spans 13 amino acids. The CDR3 reads CATSDWDGQPQNF. The CDR3 coding sequence is TGTGCCACCAGTGACTGGGACGGTCAGCCCCAGAATTTT.

This clonotype was detected ten times or more. V usage is TRBV11-3 and J usage is TRBJ2-1; TRBD2 matches at 8 bases. The CDR3 loop spans 14 amino acids. Germline CDR1 is SGHNT and CDR2 is YENEEA. Trimming took 2 bases from V and 4 from J; bases not matched to a gene: 1. The CDR3 reads CASSLSGGYNEQFF. The DNA for the CDR3 is TGTGCCAGCAGCTTAAGCGGGGGATACAATGAGCAGTTCTTC.

This clonotype came up many times. The chain recombines TRBV24-1 with TRBJ2-5, with 7 bases lining up with TRBD1. Germline V gene data show CDR1 as KGHDR and CDR2 as SFDVKD. V lost 3 bases and J lost 4; bases outside the gene matches: 7. CDR3 size: 15 residues. The CDR3 DNA is TGTGCCACCAGTGATCACAGGGGATGGGGAGAGACCCAGTACTTC. Translated, it gives CATSDHRGWGETQYF.

This clonotype was seen ten or more times. This sequence joins TRBV29-1 and TRBJ2-3, with a tentative D call TRBD2 (6 bases). The CDR3 contains 12 residues. Germline loops: CDR1 SQVTM, CDR2 ANQGSEA. V gave up 4 bases and J gave up 4 bases, with 9 bases separating them. CDR3 DNA: TGCAGCGTTGGGAGGGAATCAGATACGCAGTATTTT. Translation: CSVGRESDTQYF.

This clonotype was counted at least ten times. The V gene is TRBV9, the J gene TRBJ2-2; 7 bases are a match to TRBD2. Germline CDR1 reads SGDLS; CDR2 reads YYNGEE. The ends lost 2 bases at V and 2 bases at J; junction bases unmatched: 6. The CDR3 contains 16 residues. CDR3 coding DNA: TGTGCCAGCAGCGTGATTGGGAGGGCTAACACCGGGGAGCTGTTTTTT. Translating it yields CASSVIGRANTGELFF.

In this sample, this clonotype turned up many times. CDR3 DNA: TGTGCCATCACCACCGGGGGGGCCAACGTCCTGACTTTC. The encoded protein is CAITTGGANVLTF. V usage is TRBV10-3 and J usage is TRBJ2-6; no reliable D call. The V end was cut by 7 bases, the J end by 4 bases, with 8 bases between. The V gene's germline CDR1 is ENHRY and CDR2 SYGVKD. This CDR3 comprises 13 residues.

This clonotype was recorded at least ten times. This CDR3 reads CASSHREREYF. CDR3 coding DNA: TGTGCCAGCAGCCACAGGGAGCGAGAGTACTTC. The V and J genes are TRBV6-5 and TRBJ2-4; D is perhaps TRBD1 (6 bases). V was trimmed by 6 bases and J by 14 bases, leaving 14 bases between them. The CDR3 consists of 11 residues. CDR1 MNHEY and CDR2 SVGAGI come from the germline V gene.

Ten or more counts support this clonotype. The CDR3 region has the DNA TGCGCCAGCAGCTTCCGCCCAGGTACCGATAATTCACCCCTCCACTTT. Translation: CASSFRPGTDNSPLHF. The chain joins TRBV5-1 to TRBJ1-6, with unresolved D. Looked up from germline, CDR1 is SGHRS and CDR2 is YFSETQ. This CDR3 has 16 residues. V was clipped by 2 bases and J by 5 bases, with 14 bases between them.

Many counts were recorded for this clonotype. V usage is TRBV5-1 and J usage is TRBJ1-5; no firm D call. CDR3 length: 15 amino acids. Germline-derived CDR1 and CDR2 are SGHRS and YFSETQ. V was clipped by 1 base and J by 1 base, with 9 bases between them. As DNA, the CDR3 is TGCGCCAGCAGCTTGTTCTCGGGAAGCAATCAGCCCCAGCATTTT. It yields the protein CASSLFSGSNQPQHF. Drawing the rest from reference TRBV5-1 and TRBJ1-5, the complete variable domain is KAGVTQTPRYLIKTRGQQVTLSCSPISGHRSVSWYQQTPGQGLQFLFEYFSETQRNKGNFPGRFSGRQFSNSRSEMNVSTLELGDSALYLCASSLFSGSNQPQHFGDGTRLSIL.

This clonotype was counted at least ten times. The chain employs TRBV7-2 and TRBJ1-1; tentative D call: TRBD1 (5 bases). V gave up 5 bases and J gave up 2 bases, with 12 bases separating them. CDR3 size: 14 residues. CDR1 and CDR2 (germline): SGHTA, FQGNSA. The DNA for the CDR3 is TGTGCCAGCAGCCCCGGACACCAAAACACTGAAGCTTTCTTT. Amino acids: CASSPGHQNTEAFF.

At least ten counts were recorded for this clonotype. The gene calls are TRBV7-9 and TRBJ2-7, with 7 bases that match TRBD1. V lost 1 base to trimming and J lost 0 bases; unmatched junction nucleotides: 6. Per the germline V gene, CDR1 is SEHNR and CDR2 is FQNEAQ (reference sequence). There are 16 residues in the CDR3. Here the CDR3 reads CASSLVSWDSSYEQYF. The CDR3 region has the DNA TGTGCCAGCAGCTTAGTTTCTTGGGACAGCTCCTACGAGCAGTACTTC.

This clonotype was seen ten or more times. The chain has TRBV29-1 and TRBJ2-3, with D possibly TRBD2 on 5 matching bases. The V end was cut by 7 bases, the J end by 1 base, with 9 bases between. This CDR3 spans 12 amino acids. The germline gives CDR1 SQVTM, CDR2 ANQGSEA. CDR3 protein: CSAAEGTDTQYF. The CDR3 DNA reads as TGCAGCGCAGCGGAGGGCACAGATACGCAGTATTTT.

There are many counts of this clonotype. The rearrangement links TRBV20-1 to TRBJ1-6, with unresolved D. V lost 1 base, J lost 5 bases, and 9 bases lay in between. Per germline, CDR1 DFQATT and CDR2 SNEGSKA (reference sequence). The length of the CDR3 is 14 residues. CDR3 sequence reads: CSARVMANNSPLHF. The CDR3 bases are TGCAGTGCTAGAGTGATGGCCAATAATTCACCCCTCCACTTT.